This TCR beta chain is drawn from a study of T cell repertoires in cytomegalovirus infection. Overall study: Indications of both CMV infection and matching HLA type were provided by public TCR beta signatures.

Study findings and constraints: Individuals carrying CMV plus the relevant HLA were identified by cumulative frequency of public TCR beta families. HLA-C-restricted CMV-specific TCR beta clonotypes prevailed in the ex vivo response.

This clonotype occurred a few times. Its antigen remains unknown. TCRdb redid the calling of the reads with MiXCR, one entry per CDR3 protein. Here the sample spans more than 85,000 distinct CDR3 sequences, about a quarter being singletons. Germline-derived CDR1 and CDR2 are SNHLY and FYNNEI. Trimming took 11 bases from V and 4 from J; bases not matched to a gene: 12. The CDR3 totals 14 residues. The chain employs TRBV2 and TRBJ2-5; 8 bases line up with TRBD2. The sequence was obtained from a human donor in good health (CMV status not recorded). Some clones in this sample may be carry-over from other donors' samples. The sequencing sample was made of CD8+ T cells from PBMCs. The CDR3 DNA is TGTGCCTCCTTTACCGGGACTAGTAGAGAGACCCAGTACTTC. Its translation: CASFTGTSRETQYF.